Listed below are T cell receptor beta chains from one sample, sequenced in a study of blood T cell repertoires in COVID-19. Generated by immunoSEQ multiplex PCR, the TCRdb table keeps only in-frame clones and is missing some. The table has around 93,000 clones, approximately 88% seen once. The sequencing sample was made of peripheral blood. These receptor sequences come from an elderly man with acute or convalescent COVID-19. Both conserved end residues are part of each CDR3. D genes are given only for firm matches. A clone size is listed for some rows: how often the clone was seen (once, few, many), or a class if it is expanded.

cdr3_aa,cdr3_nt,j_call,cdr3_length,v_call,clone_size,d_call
CASSGPTGISTEAFF,TGTGCCAGCAGTGGTCCGACAGGGATTAGCACTGAAGCTTTCTTT,TRBJ1-1,15,TRBV2,-,TRBD1
CASSLDPGRSSSYNSPLHF,TGCGCCAGCAGCTTGGATCCAGGGCGTTCAAGCTCCTATAATTCACCCCTCCACTTT,TRBJ1-6,19,TRBV5-1,-,-
CASSQEASQTQYF,TGCGCCAGCAGCCAAGAAGCGTCCCAGACCCAGTACTTC,TRBJ2-5,13,TRBV4-1,-,-
CASSQGYSGNTIYF,TGTGCCAGCAGCCAGGGGTACTCTGGAAACACCATATATTTT,TRBJ1-3,14,TRBV7-2,once,-
CASSFHGITNYGYTF,TGTGCCAGCAGTTTCCATGGCATCACTAACTATGGCTACACCTTC,TRBJ1-2,15,TRBV27,-,-
CASSVRTELVF,TGTGCCAGCAGCGTCAGGACAGAACTAGTTTTT,TRBJ1-4,11,TRBV12-3/TRBV12-4,-,-
CASGQGVEKLFF,TGTGCCAGCGGACAGGGGGTGGAAAAACTGTTTTTT,TRBJ1-4,12,TRBV28,once,TRBD1
CASSLSGQGLNTEAFF,TGTGCCAGCAGCTTGTCGGGACAGGGGCTGAACACTGAAGCTTTCTTT,TRBJ1-1,16,TRBV5-4,-,TRBD1
CASSPRQGAYNSPLHF,TGTGCCAGCAGCCCCCGACAGGGAGCCTATAATTCACCCCTCCACTTT,TRBJ1-6,16,TRBV7-8,-,TRBD1
CASTTGGQGYTF,TGTGCCAGCACGACAGGGGGACAAGGCTACACCTTC,TRBJ1-2,12,TRBV28,once,TRBD1
CASSPRVIYEQYF,TGTGCCAGCAGCCCCAGGGTAATCTACGAGCAGTACTTC,TRBJ2-7,13,TRBV7-2,-,-
CSASDAVLYNEQFF,TGCAGTGCTAGTGACGCGGTTCTATACAATGAGCAGTTCTTC,TRBJ2-1,14,TRBV20-1,-,-
CAAAYARQGRYGYTF,TGTGCCGCAGCTTATGCGAGACAGGGACGCTATGGCTACACCTTC,TRBJ1-2,15,TRBV7-2,-,TRBD1
CASSPPNQGQGTEAFF,TGTGCCAGCTCACCACCTAATCAGGGTCAGGGCACTGAAGCTTTCTTT,TRBJ1-1,16,TRBV18,-,-
CASSSPGTSNEQYF,TGTGCCAGCAGTTCCCCCGGGACTAGTAACGAGCAGTACTTC,TRBJ2-7,14,TRBV6-5,few,TRBD2
CASSLPFQVNTEAFF,TGTGCCAGCAGCCTCCCATTCCAGGTGAACACTGAAGCTTTCTTT,TRBJ1-1,15,TRBV11-1,-,-
CASSHGQTSYGYTF,TGTGCCAGCAGTCATGGACAGACTTCTTATGGCTACACCTTC,TRBJ1-2,14,TRBV27,-,-
CASSWGQGAGTEAFF,TGCGCCAGCAGCTGGGGGCAGGGGGCGGGCACTGAAGCTTTCTTT,TRBJ1-1,15,TRBV5-1,-,TRBD1
CASSPATTTGENTIYF,TGTGCCAGCTCACCAGCGACCACGACAGGGGAAAACACCATATATTTT,TRBJ1-3,16,TRBV18,once,TRBD1
CAWSRTGNNQPQHF,TGTGCCTGGAGTAGGACAGGGAACAATCAGCCCCAGCATTTT,TRBJ1-5,14,TRBV30,-,TRBD1
CASSQNPAGPGELFF,TGTGCCAGCAGCCAAAACCCCGCGGGGCCCGGGGAGCTGTTTTTT,TRBJ2-2,15,TRBV4-2,-,-
CASSFQGSYEQYF,TGTGCCAGCAGCTTCCAGGGGTCCTACGAGCAGTACTTC,TRBJ2-7,13,TRBV21-1,-,-
CASSNNPRGGRTYEQYF,TGTGCCAGCAGTAATAACCCTCGTGGGGGCCGCACCTACGAGCAGTACTTC,TRBJ2-7,17,TRBV2,-,-
CASSLGRGNTDTQYF,TGTGCCAGCAGTTTAGGGCGGGGGAACACAGATACGCAGTATTTT,TRBJ2-3,15,TRBV27,-,TRBD2
CASSQADRRATGELFF,TGCGCCAGCAGCCAAGCGGACAGGCGGGCTACGGGGGAGCTGTTTTTT,TRBJ2-2,16,TRBV4-3,few,TRBD1
CSVEDEGQNYYGYTF,TGCAGCGTTGAAGACGAGGGACAGAACTACTATGGCTACACCTTC,TRBJ1-2,15,TRBV29-1,-,TRBD1
CASSQGEAGGETQYF,TGTGCCAGCAGCCAAGGAGAGGCGGGGGGGGAGACCCAGTACTTC,TRBJ2-5,15,TRBV3-1/TRBV3-2,-,TRBD2
CASSLGLATSGGLHTDTQYF,TGTGCCAGCAGCTTGGGGCTGGCGACTAGCGGGGGGCTCCACACAGATACGCAGTATTTT,TRBJ2-3,20,TRBV5-4,-,TRBD2
CASSKGQSTQEEQYF,TGTGCCAGCAGCAAGGGACAGAGCACCCAGGAGGAGCAGTACTTC,TRBJ2-7,15,TRBV7-2,-,TRBD1
CASSLRGTSGNTIYF,TGTGCCAGCAGTTTAAGGGGGACCTCTGGAAACACCATATATTTT,TRBJ1-3,15,TRBV6-5,-,-
CATSREGGGAYEQYF,TGTGCCACCAGCAGAGAGGGAGGGGGGGCCTACGAGCAGTACTTC,TRBJ2-7,15,TRBV15,-,-
CASSPLPEGVKYF,TGTGCCAGCAGCCCGCTCCCAGAAGGGGTTAAGTACTTC,TRBJ2-7,13,TRBV7-2,-,-
CASSLTGLSGNTIYF,TGCGCCAGCAGCTTAACAGGGCTCTCTGGAAACACCATATATTTT,TRBJ1-3,15,TRBV5-1,-,-
CASSGTANTEAFF,TGTGCCAGCAGCGGGACAGCGAACACTGAAGCTTTCTTT,TRBJ1-1,13,TRBV7-9,-,TRBD1
CASSSSDRGRTEQYF,TGTGCCAGCAGCTCTAGCGACAGGGGTAGAACCGAGCAGTACTTC,TRBJ2-7,15,TRBV7-2,-,TRBD1
CASSQVGGGGAWNEQFF,TGTGCCAGCAGCCAAGTTGGAGGCGGGGGGGCCTGGAATGAGCAGTTCTTC,TRBJ2-1,17,TRBV3-1/TRBV3-2,-,TRBD2
CASSLGPGLAGYYEQYF,TGCGCCAGCAGCTTGGGACCCGGACTAGCGGGCTACTACGAGCAGTACTTC,TRBJ2-7,17,TRBV5-1,-,TRBD2
CASSLDGGSVQTQYF,TGTGCCAGCAGCTTAGATGGGGGGAGTGTGCAGACCCAGTACTTC,TRBJ2-5,15,TRBV11-2,-,-
CASSPGLADGYTF,TGTGCCAGCAGTCCCGGTTTAGCGGATGGCTACACCTTC,TRBJ1-2,13,TRBV2,-,-
CASSGQGDNQPQHF,TGTGCCAGCAGCGGACAGGGGGACAATCAGCCCCAGCATTTT,TRBJ1-5,14,TRBV9,-,TRBD1
CASSSGGGLYEQYF,TGTGCCAGCTCTTCCGGGGGGGGTTTGTACGAGCAGTACTTC,TRBJ2-7,14,TRBV18,once,TRBD2
CASSLQGAQEQFF,TGTGCCAGCAGCTTACAGGGGGCGCAGGAGCAGTTCTTC,TRBJ2-1,13,TRBV7-3,-,TRBD1
CASSPGPKKFSGYTF,TGTGCCAGCAGCCCTGGCCCAAAGAAGTTTTCCGGCTACACCTTC,TRBJ1-2,15,TRBV6-2/TRBV6-3,-,-
CASSVVQASGYTF,TGTGCCAGCAGCGTAGTCCAGGCCAGTGGCTACACCTTC,TRBJ1-2,13,TRBV9,-,-
CASSPLAVTDTQYF,TGTGCCAGCTCACCACTAGCGGTCACAGATACGCAGTATTTT,TRBJ2-3,14,TRBV18,-,-
CASRRTGGDEQYF,TGTGCCAGCAGGAGGACAGGGGGCGACGAGCAGTACTTC,TRBJ2-7,13,TRBV12-3/TRBV12-4,-,TRBD1
CASSFPNRQGANYGYTF,TGTGCCAGCAGTTTCCCTAATAGACAGGGGGCGAACTATGGCTACACCTTC,TRBJ1-2,17,TRBV5-4,-,TRBD1
CASSLPGYEQYF,TGTGCCAGCAGTTTACCGGGTTACGAGCAGTACTTC,TRBJ2-7,12,TRBV28,-,-